Listed here are 4 T cell receptor beta chains from one sample, sequenced in a study of graft-versus-host responses after intestinal transplantation. Profiling relied on immunoSEQ multiplex PCR, and the TCRdb table lists in-frame clones only, not all of them. The sample lists about 40,000 clones, under 90% seen once, with about 7% in the top ten. The material sequenced was PBMCs, taken 267 days after transplant. Receptors originate from a human patient who received an intestinal transplant, so some T cells may come from the graft donor.

This chain joins TRBV2 and TRBJ2-7, with D possibly matching TRBD1 (7 bases). V was pared by 3 bases and J by 3 bases, with 15 bases between. CDR1 and CDR2 from the germline V gene are SNHLY and FYNNEI. This CDR3 has 15 amino acids. The CDR3 DNA reads TGTGCCAGCAGTGACCCAGGGGGGTTACTCTACGAGCAGTACTTC. This gives the protein CASSDPGGLLYEQYF. Full variable domain (outside the CDR3, taken from reference TRBV2 and TRBJ2-7): EPEVTQTPSHQVTQMGQEVILRCVPISNHLYFYWYRQILGQKVEFLVSFYNNEISEKSEIFDDQFSVERPDGSNFTLKIRSTKLEDSAMYFCASSDPGGLLYEQYFGPGTRLTVT.

CDR3 nucleotides: TGTGCCAGCTCACCCAAGCGGGGTTCAGCGAGGGGAGAGACCCAGTACTTC. This encodes CASSPKRGSARGETQYF. The V and J genes are TRBV18 and TRBJ2-5; TRBD2 matches 7 bases. Trimming at V came to 3 bases and at J to 4 bases, leaving 14 bases not matched to a gene. CDR1 is KGHSH, CDR2 LQKENI, per germline. The CDR3 contains 17 residues.

The chain links TRBV19 to TRBJ1-1; D call uncertain. This CDR3 has 14 amino acids. CDR1 and CDR2 (germline): LNHDA, SQIVND (reference sequence). The V end was cut by 4 bases, the J end by 0 bases, with 9 bases between. The CDR3 region has the DNA TGTGCCAGTAGTAAGGGTTCCATGAACACTGAAGCTTTCTTT. Translated: CASSKGSMNTEAFF. Together with reference TRBV19 and TRBJ1-1, the CDR3 gives the full variable domain: DGGITQSPKYLFRKEGQNVTLSCEQNLNHDAMYWYRQDPGQGLRLIYYSQIVNDFQKGDIAEGYSVSREKKESFPLTVTSAQKNPTAFYLCASSKGSMNTEAFFGQGTRLTVV.

The chain joins TRBV19 to TRBJ2-1; tentatively, D is TRBD2 (7 bases). The CDR3 has 15 residues. Germline V gene sequence: CDR1 LNHDA, CDR2 SQIVND (reference sequence). Trimming left V 2 bases short and J 10 bases short, with 18 bases between. The CDR3 sequence is CASSILGGGADEQFF. The CDR3 nucleotides read TGTGCCAGTAGTATACTAGGTGGGGGGGCCGACGAGCAGTTCTTC.